This record covers a single T cell receptor beta chain. It lacks a known antigen. Base qualities are not recorded, but no much larger clone differs from it by a single base. The sample belongs to a study of blood T cell repertoires in COVID-19 (dated by TCRdb to about 2020). Broadly, across the study: The collaborator samples originated in the United States, Italy and Spain and spanned the acute and convalescent phases of COVID-19. Subjects who had been exposed to COVID-19, were actively infected with it, or had recovered from it provided the deeply sampled blood TCRbeta repertoires that made up the dataset. Where available, HLA class I and class II types were taken from metadata supplied by the sample provider and were not determined by assay-based typing. The material from the prospective study consisted of cDNA or gDNA derived from T cells, B-cell-depleted T cells, or PBMCs. A freely available public database, intended as a resource for researchers studying the immune response to SARS-CoV-2, is where the repertoires were released. Sample metadata almost always included a de-identified subject ID, COVID-19 status, age in years and sex. Samples came from the ongoing ImmuneRACE study (first 160 participants) plus 1,254 subjects from 6 global collaborators.

Collaborating institutions collected whole blood in K2EDTA tubes following their own protocols. For TCRbeta analysis, collaborators shipped samples as frozen whole blood, isolated PBMCs, or DNA extracted from either of those sample types. General study outcomes and caveats: How much clinical and demographic metadata was included differed by source and by participant, and the metadata was provided uncurated.

TCRbeta CDR3 regions were amplified from genomic DNA by means of the immunoSEQ Assay, a bias-controlled multiplex PCR. The authors' analysis ran thus. The number of nucleated cells in each sample was estimated by amplification of reference gene primers within the assay. To quantify the absolute abundance of each unique TCRbeta CDR3 rearrangement, sequence reads were collapsed and filtered. For each sample, productive Simpson clonality was calculated as the square root of Simpson's diversity index over productive rearrangements. Imported from immuneACCESS, the table was reduced by TCRdb to in-frame sequences with V and J called. These copies leave out some clones; in studies compared against another copy, an unresolved V gene accounts for under half, and the cause of the remainder is not known. That table supplies the V and J calls and clone size; D and trimming were determined from the DNA. The sample data list some 100,000 clones, and roughly 76% of these were observed just once. The top ten constitute 8.5% to 12% of the sample.

The germline V gene (reference sequence) gives CDR1 as SEHNR and CDR2 as FQNEAQ. V loses 5 bases, J loses 5 bases, and the germline ends lie 15 bases apart. The CDR3 starts with the cysteine, ends with the phenylalanine, and has 14 residues. Here the CDR3 DNA is all that survives: 42 bases in frame from base 1. This TCR was recovered from a human donor in a cohort sampled during active COVID-19. The chain is assembled from TRBV7-9 and TRBJ1-1, with TRBD1 perhaps the D gene, on 6 matching bases. The source material was peripheral blood. The sequenced DNA is TGTGCCAGCAGCCCAAACAGGGCAGGAACTGAAGCTTTCTTT. The translation is CASSPNRAGTEAFF.